The text below deals with one T cell receptor (beta chain). Its antigen remains unknown. This specimen comes from a study of early T cells in non-severe SARS-CoV-2 infection. Per the germline V gene, CDR1 is MDHEN and CDR2 is SYDVKM. The V gene lost 4 bases and the J gene lost 5 bases, with 18 bases spanning the gap. There are 15 residues in the CDR3. TCRdb redid the calling of the 5' RACE reads with MiXCR, one entry per CDR3 protein. There are more than 85,000 distinct CDR3 sequences in the sample; 10% to 15% occur only once, and less than 4.5% lies in the top ten. Study conclusions and caveats: Anti-spike CD8 responses were favored in VDJdb matching, and private and CD4 specificities were missed.

The rearrangement uses TRBV28 and TRBJ2-7, with D hard to call. This clonotype was sampled from an adult who was a healthcare worker with PCR-confirmed SARS-CoV-2 infection or an uninfected control (not recorded which). The input for sequencing was whole blood, taken at baseline. CDR3 coding DNA: TGTGCCAGCAGTTACCCTCCCCCGCGCGACCACGAGCAGTACTTC. Translating gives CASSYPPPRDHEQYF.